This T cell receptor beta chain was recorded in a study of T-cell memory formation after mild COVID-19. MiXCR was run by TCRdb on the 5' RACE reads, yielding one entry per CDR3 protein. This sample yields hundreds of thousands of distinct CDR3 sequences, of which around a quarter are seen a single time; under 15% belongs to the top ten. This clonotype was counted between two and nine times. Antigen: not known. This CDR3 is 16 amino acids long. Trimming took 5 bases from V and 1 from J; bases not matched to a gene: 6. Study-wide points: Prior to infection, memory already included some responding clones, suggesting cross-reactive memory joined.

The clonotype was recovered from an adult woman who had mild COVID-19 (a few samples of this study predate the infection). Cell type and time point are not known. The V and J genes are TRBV12-3 or TRBV12-4 and TRBJ2-1, with TRBD1 matching 9 bases. The sequenced sample consisted of PBMCs or a T cell subset sorted from them (not recorded which). This chain's CDR3 is CASSRTGVGSYNEQFF. In nucleotides, the CDR3 is TGTGCCAGCAGTCGGACAGGGGTGGGGTCCTACAATGAGCAGTTCTTC.